Here is one T cell receptor (beta chain) with its context. This sample stems from a study of blood T cell repertoires in COVID-19. Study context: The United States, Italy and Spain supplied acute and convalescent COVID-19 samples. PBMCs, B-cell-depleted T cells, or T cells provided the cDNA or gDNA that made up the material.

In the authors' methods: By means of reference gene primer amplification, nucleated cell counts were estimated. Some clones are missing from TCRdb's copy, which holds only in-frame ones; the method was immunoSEQ multiplex PCR. That table furnishes V, J and clone size, whereas the DNA furnished D and trimming. The table shows more than 85,000 clones, with 84% occurring only once. Unmatched junction bases numbered 4, after V lost 4 bases and J lost 8 bases. CDR1 is SGHTA, CDR2 FQGNSA, per germline. The CDR3 runs 13 residues. This chain links TRBV7-2 with TRBJ1-4, with 7 nucleotides matching TRBD1. The sample consisted of peripheral blood. This TCR came from an elderly woman with active or convalescent COVID-19. CDR3 bases: TGTGCCAGCAGCTCCCGACAGGGAGAAAAACTGTTTTTT. Protein product: CASSSRQGEKLFF.